This T cell receptor beta chain was sequenced in a study of blood T cell repertoires in COVID-19. The table came from immunoSEQ multiplex PCR; TCRdb's copy has only in-frame clones and leaves some out. The table has 400,000 to 550,000 clones, around 88% seen once. This clone was detected only once. The junction departs from germline at one end; a sequencing error may be responsible. In the same sample, other DNA sequences code for this CDR3. The germline gives CDR1 MDHEN, CDR2 SYDVKM. The CDR3 consists of 15 residues. This TCR came from a woman aged 25 to 39 with acute or convalescent COVID-19. The source material was peripheral blood. The chain is built from TRBV28 and TRBJ2-1, with 8 nucleotides matching TRBD2. The DNA for the CDR3 is TGTGCCAGCAGTTTATATCGGGGGGGTTACAATGAACAGTTCTTC. Protein product: CASSLYRGGYNEQFF.